This T cell receptor beta chain emerged from a study of blood T cell repertoires in COVID-19. Authors' data handling: Using reference gene primer amplification, nucleated cell counts were estimated. Repertoires were generated with immunoSEQ multiplex PCR, while TCRdb's copy carries only in-frame clones and drops some. That table gives V, J and clone size, and the DNA gave D and trimming. The repertoire has 300,000 to 400,000 clones, roughly 89% of them found once; the top ten carry around 10%. This CDR3 contains 15 residues. CDR1 and CDR2 (germline): LGHNA, YSLEER. After removal of 3 bases from V and 4 bases from J, the junction contained 7 bases not matched to a gene.

The chain is built from TRBV4-3 and TRBJ1-1; 8 nucleotides align to TRBD1. The TCR originated in a young man with COVID-19, enrolled during active disease. Sequencing was done on a sample of peripheral blood. The CDR3 reads CASSQPDRAATEAFF. In DNA, the CDR3 is TGCGCCAGCAGCCAGCCGGACAGGGCAGCCACTGAAGCTTTCTTT.